The T cell receptor beta chain under discussion was sequenced for a study of shared clonotypes between healthy human individuals. Of note for this clone: The antigen is not known.

Method: immunoSEQ multiplex PCR; TCRdb's copy keeps in-frame clones and lacks some. The sample carries 2 million to 2.5 million clones, about 94% recorded once. Germline-derived CDR1 and CDR2 are MNHEY and SMNVEV (reference sequence). The CDR3 loop spans 15 amino acids. V was trimmed by 6 bases and J by 4 bases, leaving 15 bases between them. Study results and limitations: A reduction in generation probabilities was seen for non-shared clonotypes relative to those shared by all four donors. Memory subsets generally showed smaller estimated richness than naive subsets did. There were few donors, and this limited the genetic and exposure-history diversity represented.

The chain recombines TRBV27 with TRBJ1-4, with D possibly TRBD1 on 5 matching bases. The sequencing sample was made of naive CD4+ T cells sorted from blood. Indicated subset: CD45RA+ positively selected. This TCR was sampled from a man aged 18-30 years in good health. CDR3 loop: CASRQAGSGNEKLFF. The CDR3 bases are TGTGCCAGCAGACAGGCGGGGAGTGGTAATGAAAAACTGTTTTTT.